These 24 T cell receptor beta chains came from one sample sequenced in a study of blood T cell repertoires in COVID-19. The assay was immunoSEQ multiplex PCR, and TCRdb's table has in-frame clones only and misses some. The table lists 200,000 or so clones, about nine tenths of them singletons. Sequenced sample: peripheral blood. The source of these receptors is a man aged 50-59 years with acute or convalescent COVID-19.

This sequence joins TRBV18 and TRBJ1-1, with D maybe TRBD1 (5 bases). The CDR3 has 13 amino acids. Trimming took off 1 base at V and 7 bases at J, with 10 bases between the two ends. The germline V gene has CDR1 KGHSH and CDR2 LQKENI. The CDR3 spells CASSPRGEVEAFF. CDR3 sequence (DNA): TGTGCCAGCTCACCACGGGGGGAGGTTGAAGCTTTCTTT. The full variable domain, with the rest looked up from reference TRBV18 and TRBJ1-1, is NAGVMQNPRHLVRRRGQEARLRCSPMKGHSHVYWYRQLPEEGLKFMVYLQKENIIDESGMPKERFSAEFPKEGPSILRIQQVVRGDSAAYFCASSPRGEVEAFFGQGTRLTVV.

V gene TRBV4-1 combines with J gene TRBJ2-7; unclear D gene. Trimming removed 2 bases at V and 3 bases at J, with 11 bases between. Germline V gives CDR1 MGHRA, CDR2 YSYEKL. The CDR3 totals 14 residues. CDR3 in amino acids: CASSQLRLYYEQYF. The CDR3, as DNA: TGCGCCAGCAGCCAACTTCGTCTCTACTACGAGCAGTACTTC.

The CDR3: CASSLRSGTNTGELFF. As DNA, the CDR3 is TGTGCCAGCAGCTTAAGGAGCGGGACGAACACCGGGGAGCTGTTTTTT. The chain is built from TRBV7-8 and TRBJ2-2; TRBD2 matches at 7 bases. V was clipped by 2 bases and J by 0 bases; unmatched bases: 3. There are 16 residues in the CDR3. Germline loops: CDR1 SGHVS, CDR2 FQNEAQ.

V is TRBV19 and J is TRBJ1-5, with 9 bases that match TRBD1. Germline V CDR1 and CDR2: LNHDA, SQIVND (reference sequence). The ends lost 6 bases at V and 4 bases at J; junction bases unmatched: 4. The CDR3 has 14 amino acids. Here the CDR3 reads CASSRGQGNQPQHF. The CDR3 bases are TGTGCCAGTAGCCGCGGACAGGGGAATCAGCCCCAGCATTTT.

This clone was observed a single time. The chain employs TRBV2 and TRBJ2-5; 10 bases are a match to TRBD1. CDR3 length: 16 amino acids. The V gene end was trimmed by 5 bases and the J gene end by 2 bases; junction bases not matched to a gene: 8. Germline V gene data show CDR1 as SNHLY and CDR2 as FYNNEI. The CDR3 is CASSPDRGVWQETQYF. In DNA, the CDR3 is TGTGCCAGCAGTCCGGACAGGGGGGTGTGGCAAGAGACCCAGTACTTC.

The J gene is TRBJ2-1, the V gene TRBV6-5, with TRBD2 identical over 8 bases. Germline V gene lookup returns CDR1 MNHEY and CDR2 SVGAGI. The CDR3 totals 14 residues. The ends lost 2 bases at V and 7 bases at J; junction bases unmatched: 4. CDR3: CASSYLGGGNEQFF. For the CDR3, the DNA is TGTGCCAGCAGTTACCTCGGGGGGGGGAATGAGCAGTTCTTC.

The chain carries TRBV19 and TRBJ1-2; the D is unclear. Germline loops: CDR1 LNHDA, CDR2 SQIVND (reference sequence). Deletions cut 4 bases from V and 8 bases from J, with 8 bases between. This CDR3 contains 11 residues. The chain's CDR3 is CASSRSGGYTF. The CDR3 DNA reads TGTGCCAGTAGTAGGTCGGGAGGCTACACCTTC.

This sequence joins TRBV20-1 and TRBJ1-1; D unclear. V lost 6 bases, J lost 6 bases, and 11 bases lay in between. The CDR3 is 11 residues long. Germline V gene sequence: CDR1 DFQATT, CDR2 SNEGSKA (reference sequence). The CDR3 DNA reads as TGCAGTGCACTAGCAGTGTCTGAAGCTTTCTTT. Translation: CSALAVSEAFF.

This clone was picked up one time. The chain carries TRBV25-1 and TRBJ2-7; no firm D call. V was trimmed by 4 bases and J by 2 bases, leaving 9 bases between them. The germline V gene encodes CDR1 MGHDK and CDR2 SYGVNS. The CDR3 has 13 residues. CDR3 DNA sequence: TGTGCCAGCAGTGTTTCGGGTCCCTACGAGCAGTACTTC. This encodes CASSVSGPYEQYF.

The rearrangement uses TRBV6-5 and TRBJ2-7, with D perhaps TRBD1 (6 bases). Trimming removed 9 bases from V and 3 bases from J, with 12 bases in between. Germline V CDR1 and CDR2: MNHEY, SVGAGI. The CDR3 runs 12 residues. Written as DNA, the CDR3 is TGTGCCAGTCGGGACACCTTCTACGAGCAGTACTTC. Its translation: CASRDTFYEQYF.

The chain carries TRBV13 and TRBJ2-7, with D unclear. Germline CDR1 and CDR2: PRHDT and FYEKMQ (reference sequence). V was shortened by 0 bases and J by 1 base, with 7 bases between the two germline ends. This CDR3 is built from 14 residues. CDR3 DNA: TGTGCCAGCAGCTTAGGGGGCAGGTCCTACGAGCAGTACTTC. It specifies CASSLGGRSYEQYF. Full variable domain (remainder filled in from reference TRBV13 and TRBJ2-7): AAGVIQSPRHLIKEKRETATLKCYPIPRHDTVYWYQQGPGQDPQFLISFYEKMQSDKGSIPDRFSAQQFSDYHSELNMSSLELGDSALYFCASSLGGRSYEQYFGPGTRLTVT.

The chain is built from TRBV28 and TRBJ1-5; D possibly corresponds to TRBD1 (6 bases). V dropped 6 bases and J dropped 3 bases, with 12 bases sitting between them. In germline, CDR1 is MDHEN, CDR2 SYDVKM. The CDR3 runs 14 residues. CDR3 DNA: TGTGCCAGCAGCGGGGGGGGCGACAATCAGCCCCAGCATTTT. Amino acids: CASSGGGDNQPQHF.

The rearrangement uses TRBV19 and TRBJ1-6; 11 nucleotides align to TRBD1. This CDR3 comprises 15 residues. Germline CDR1 reads LNHDA; CDR2 reads SQIVND (reference sequence). The ends lost 5 bases at V and 7 bases at J; junction bases unmatched: 4. The CDR3 DNA reads as TGTGCCAGTAGTGTGGGACAGGGGGGGAATTCACCCCTCCACTTT. Protein sequence: CASSVGQGGNSPLHF.

This rearrangement joins TRBV6-5 to TRBJ1-1; D is perhaps TRBD1 (5 bases). The CDR3 is 15 residues long. Germline CDR1 reads MNHEY; CDR2 reads SVGAGI. V shed 2 bases and J shed 3 bases, with 13 bases lying between them. CDR3: CASSYAYDSHTEAFF. The CDR3 DNA reads as TGTGCCAGCAGTTACGCTTACGACAGCCACACTGAAGCTTTCTTT.

The J gene is TRBJ2-7, the V gene TRBV12-5; TRBD1 might be the D (6 bases). Germline CDR1 is LGHNT and CDR2 is FRNRAP. The CDR3 sequence is 12 residues long. V lost 3 bases to trimming and J lost 3 bases, with 6 bases between them. In DNA, the CDR3 is TGTGCTAGTGGTTTACAGGGCTACGAGCAGTACTTC. This sequence encodes CASGLQGYEQYF.

The chain couples TRBV6-5 to TRBJ2-7; D gene uncertain. The CDR3 loop spans 14 amino acids. Germline CDR1 is MNHEY and CDR2 is SVGAGI. The ends were cut back, 7 bases at V and 2 bases at J, with 15 bases in the middle. CDR3: CASIPRTPTYEQYF. The CDR3 DNA reads as TGTGCCAGCATTCCCCGTACTCCCACCTACGAGCAGTACTTC.

This chain uses TRBV7-2 with TRBJ1-1; D unclear. In germline, CDR1 is SGHTA, CDR2 FQGNSA. CDR3 size: 13 residues. V was shortened by 5 bases and J by 1 base, with 8 bases between the two germline ends. CDR3 sequence reads: CASSPLGNTEAFF. As DNA, the CDR3 is TGTGCCAGCAGCCCTCTCGGGAACACTGAAGCTTTCTTT.

The gene calls are TRBV5-1 and TRBJ2-5; 13 bases are shared with TRBD2. This CDR3 comprises 15 residues. The V segment lost 0 bases and the J segment 5 bases; nucleotides outside the gene matches: 1. Germline lookup yields CDR1 SGHRS and CDR2 YFSETQ. The CDR3 region has the DNA TGCGCCAGCAGCTTGGCGACTAGCGGGGGGGAGACCCAGTACTTC. Translating it yields CASSLATSGGETQYF.

This clone has more than one count but fewer than ten. This rearrangement joins TRBV6-5 to TRBJ1-2; 7 nucleotides align to TRBD1. This CDR3 region has 14 residues. Germline-derived CDR1 and CDR2 are MNHEY and SVGAGI. The trim removed 0 bases at V and 6 bases at J, leaving 4 bases unmatched. The CDR3 coding sequence is TGTGCCAGCAGTTACTCGTTGACAGGGAATGGCTACACCTTC. Residues: CASSYSLTGNGYTF.

V gene TRBV27 combines with J gene TRBJ2-3, with 10 bases aligning to TRBD1. CDR1 is MNHEY and CDR2 is SMNVEV in the germline V gene (reference sequence). J gave up 1 base and V 3 bases, and 13 bases lay outside the gene matches. The length of the CDR3 is 19 residues. CDR3 loop: CASSLSPGTGALRTDTQYF. The CDR3 region has the DNA TGTGCCAGCAGTTTGTCCCCCGGGACAGGGGCGCTCCGCACAGATACGCAGTATTTT.

The V call is TRBV5-1, the J call TRBJ1-2; D gene unclear. This CDR3 spans 12 amino acids. Germline-derived CDR1 and CDR2 are SGHRS and YFSETQ. V dropped 4 bases and J dropped 8 bases, with 12 bases sitting between them. CDR3 residues: CASSLDNFGYTF. In DNA, the CDR3 is TGCGCCAGCAGCCTCGACAATTTCGGCTACACCTTC.

The chain is built from TRBV7-8 and TRBJ1-2; 8 bases align to TRBD1. V shed 5 bases and J 3 bases; nucleotides not matched to a gene: 8. In germline, CDR1 is SGHVS, CDR2 FQNEAQ. The length of the CDR3 is 15 residues. CDR3 bases: TGTGCCAGCAGCCTTACGACAGGGGTGGACTATGGCTACACCTTC. This codes for CASSLTTGVDYGYTF.

The chain couples TRBV27 to TRBJ2-5, with 9 bases aligning to TRBD1. V dropped 3 bases and J dropped 4; count of bases not matched to a gene: 9. The CDR3 is 16 amino acids. In germline, CDR1 is MNHEY, CDR2 SMNVEV (reference sequence). The CDR3 region has the DNA TGTGCCAGCAGTTTTCTGGGACAGGGTATGGGAGAGACCCAGTACTTC. Protein product: CASSFLGQGMGETQYF.

The chain is built from TRBV5-1 and TRBJ1-5; 7 bases fit TRBD1. This CDR3 has 15 residues. Germline loops: CDR1 SGHRS, CDR2 YFSETQ. Germline trimming cut 4 bases from V and 3 bases from J; bases unmatched to any gene: 7. The CDR3 nucleotides read TGCGCCAGCAGCCCGACAGGGAAAGACAATCAGCCCCAGCATTTT. Amino acid sequence: CASSPTGKDNQPQHF.